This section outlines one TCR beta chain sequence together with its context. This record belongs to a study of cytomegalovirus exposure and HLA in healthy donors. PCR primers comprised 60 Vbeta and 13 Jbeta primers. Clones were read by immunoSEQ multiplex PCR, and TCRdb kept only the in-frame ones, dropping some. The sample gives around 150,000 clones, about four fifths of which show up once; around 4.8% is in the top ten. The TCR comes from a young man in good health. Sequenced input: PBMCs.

CDR3: CAWSVGGSNQPQHF. The CDR3 nucleotides read TGTGCCTGGAGTGTAGGGGGAAGCAATCAGCCCCAGCATTTT. The chain carries TRBV30 and TRBJ1-5, with D maybe TRBD1 (6 bases). V lost 0 bases and J 1 base, leaving 7 bases between the germline ends. Germline values: CDR1 GTSNPN, CDR2 SVGIG (reference sequence). This CDR3 has 14 residues.